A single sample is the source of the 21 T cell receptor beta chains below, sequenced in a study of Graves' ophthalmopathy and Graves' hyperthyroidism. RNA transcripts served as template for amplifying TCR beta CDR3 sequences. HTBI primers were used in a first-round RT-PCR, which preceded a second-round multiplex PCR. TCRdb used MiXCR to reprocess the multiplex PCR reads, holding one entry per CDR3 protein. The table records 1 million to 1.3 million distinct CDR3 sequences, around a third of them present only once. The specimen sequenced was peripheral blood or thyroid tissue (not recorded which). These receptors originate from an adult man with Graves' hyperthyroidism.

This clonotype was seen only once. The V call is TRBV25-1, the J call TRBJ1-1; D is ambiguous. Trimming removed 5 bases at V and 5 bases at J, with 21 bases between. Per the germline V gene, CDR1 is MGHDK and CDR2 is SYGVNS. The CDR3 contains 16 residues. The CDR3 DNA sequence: TGTGCCAGCAGTCCCCCCCGAAACCCCAAGAGAACTGAAGCTTTCTTT. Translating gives CASSPPRNPKRTEAFF.

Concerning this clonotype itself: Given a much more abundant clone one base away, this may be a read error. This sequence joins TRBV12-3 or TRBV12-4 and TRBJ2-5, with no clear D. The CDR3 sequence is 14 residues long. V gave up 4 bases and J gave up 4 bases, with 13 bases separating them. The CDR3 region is CASSSQSIGETQYF. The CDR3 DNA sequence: TGTGCCAGCAGTTCACAGTCTATCGGAGAGACCCAGTACTTC.

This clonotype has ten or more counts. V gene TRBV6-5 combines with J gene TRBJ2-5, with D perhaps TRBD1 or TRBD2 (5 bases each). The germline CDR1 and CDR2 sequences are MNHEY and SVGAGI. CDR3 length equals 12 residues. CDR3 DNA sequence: TGTACCCGGGGCGAGCCGATCCGACGCCAGTACTTC. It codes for CTRGEPIRRQYF.

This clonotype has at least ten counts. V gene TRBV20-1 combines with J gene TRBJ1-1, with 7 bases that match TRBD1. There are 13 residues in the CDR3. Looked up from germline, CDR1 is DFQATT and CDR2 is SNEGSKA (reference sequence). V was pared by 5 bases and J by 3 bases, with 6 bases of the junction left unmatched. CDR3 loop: CSAYRQGDTEAFF. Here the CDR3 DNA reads TGCAGTGCTTATCGACAGGGAGACACTGAAGCTTTCTTT.

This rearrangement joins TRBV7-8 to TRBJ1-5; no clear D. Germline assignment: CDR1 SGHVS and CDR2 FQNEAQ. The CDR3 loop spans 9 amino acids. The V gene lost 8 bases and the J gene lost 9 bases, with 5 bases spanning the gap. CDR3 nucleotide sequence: TGTGCCAGCGGGAGGCCCCAGCATTTT. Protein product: CASGRPQHF. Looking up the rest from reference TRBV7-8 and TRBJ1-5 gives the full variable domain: GAGVSQSPRYKVAKRGQDVALRCDPISGHVSLFWYQQALGQGPEFLTYFQNEAQLDKSGLPSDRFFAERPEGSVSTLKIQRTQQEDSAVYLCASGRPQHFGDGTRLSIL.

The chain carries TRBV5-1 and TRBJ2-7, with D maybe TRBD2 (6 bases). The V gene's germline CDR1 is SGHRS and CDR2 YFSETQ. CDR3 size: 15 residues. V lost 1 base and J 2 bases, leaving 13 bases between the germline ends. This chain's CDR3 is CASSLRGGTPYEQYF. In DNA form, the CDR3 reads TGCGCCAGCAGCTTGCGAGGAGGGACCCCCTACGAGCAGTACTTC. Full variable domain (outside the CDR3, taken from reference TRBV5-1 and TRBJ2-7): KAGVTQTPRYLIKTRGQQVTLSCSPISGHRSVSWYQQTPGQGLQFLFEYFSETQRNKGNFPGRFSGRQFSNSRSEMNVSTLELGDSALYLCASSLRGGTPYEQYFGPGTRLTVT.

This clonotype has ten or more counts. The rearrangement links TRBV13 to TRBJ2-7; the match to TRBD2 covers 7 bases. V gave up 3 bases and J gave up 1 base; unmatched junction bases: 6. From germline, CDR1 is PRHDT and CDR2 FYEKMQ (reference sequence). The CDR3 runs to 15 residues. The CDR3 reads CASSFFGRPSYEQYF. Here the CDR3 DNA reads TGTGCCAGCAGCTTCTTCGGGAGGCCTTCCTACGAGCAGTACTTC.

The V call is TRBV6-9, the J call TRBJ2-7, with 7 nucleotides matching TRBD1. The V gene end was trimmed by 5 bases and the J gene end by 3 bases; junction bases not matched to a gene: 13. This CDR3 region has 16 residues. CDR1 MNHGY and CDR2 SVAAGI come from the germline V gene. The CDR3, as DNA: TGTGCCAGCAGTGCCACCCGACAGGGCGTAGGCTACGAGCAGTACTTC. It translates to CASSATRQGVGYEQYF.

CDR3 in DNA: TGTGCCAGCAGCCAAATTGTCCCCCGGCGAACCGGGGAGCTGTTTTTT. This translates into CASSQIVPRRTGELFF. This chain links TRBV14 with TRBJ2-2; D unresolved. V was trimmed by 2 bases and J by 5 bases, leaving 15 bases between them. Germline V gene data show CDR1 as SGHDN and CDR2 as FVKESK. This CDR3 has 16 amino acids. The variable domain in full, with the rest retrieved from reference TRBV14 and TRBJ2-2, is EAGVTQFPSHSVIEKGQTVTLRCDPISGHDNLYWYRRVMGKEIKFLLHFVKESKQDESGMPNNRFLAERTGGTYSTLKVQPAELEDSGVYFCASSQIVPRRTGELFFGEGSRLTVL.

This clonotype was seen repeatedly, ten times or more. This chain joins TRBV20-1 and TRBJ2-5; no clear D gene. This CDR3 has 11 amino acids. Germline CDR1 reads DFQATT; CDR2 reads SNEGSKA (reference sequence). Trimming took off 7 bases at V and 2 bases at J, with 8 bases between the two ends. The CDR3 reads CSGVKQETQYF. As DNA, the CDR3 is TGCAGTGGCGTAAAGCAAGAGACCCAGTACTTC.

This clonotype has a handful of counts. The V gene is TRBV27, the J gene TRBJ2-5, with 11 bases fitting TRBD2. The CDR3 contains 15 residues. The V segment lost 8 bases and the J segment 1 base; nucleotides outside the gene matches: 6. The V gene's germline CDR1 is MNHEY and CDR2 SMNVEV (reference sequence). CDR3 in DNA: TGTGCCAGCTGGATAGCGGGGGGGCCCCAAGAGACCCAGTACTTC. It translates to CASWIAGGPQETQYF.

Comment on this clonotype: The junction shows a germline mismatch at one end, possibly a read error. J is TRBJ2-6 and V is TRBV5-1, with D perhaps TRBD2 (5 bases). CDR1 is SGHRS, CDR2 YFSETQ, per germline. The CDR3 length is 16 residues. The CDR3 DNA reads TGCGTCAGCAGCTTGGTCGGGGTCACTGGGGCCAACGTCCTGACTTTC. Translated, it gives CVSSLVGVTGANVLTF.

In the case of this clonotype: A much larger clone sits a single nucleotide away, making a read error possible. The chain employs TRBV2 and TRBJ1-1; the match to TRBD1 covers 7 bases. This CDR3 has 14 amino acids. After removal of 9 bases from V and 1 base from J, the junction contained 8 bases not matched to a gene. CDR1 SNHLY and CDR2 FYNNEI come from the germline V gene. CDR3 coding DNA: TGTGCCAGGTCCGACAGGGCTCAGAACACTGAAGCTTTCTTT. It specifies CARSDRAQNTEAFF.

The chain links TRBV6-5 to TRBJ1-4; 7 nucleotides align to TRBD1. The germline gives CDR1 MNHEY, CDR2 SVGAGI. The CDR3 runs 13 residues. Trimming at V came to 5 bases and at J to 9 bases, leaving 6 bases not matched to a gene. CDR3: CASSGDSWKKLFF. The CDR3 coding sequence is TGTGCCAGCAGTGGGGACAGTTGGAAAAAACTGTTTTTT.

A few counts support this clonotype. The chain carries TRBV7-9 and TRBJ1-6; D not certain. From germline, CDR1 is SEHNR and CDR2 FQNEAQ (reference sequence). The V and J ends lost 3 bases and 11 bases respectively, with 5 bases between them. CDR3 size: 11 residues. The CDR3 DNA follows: TGTGCCAGCAGCTTCGGGCCACCCCTCCACTTT. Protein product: CASSFGPPLHF.

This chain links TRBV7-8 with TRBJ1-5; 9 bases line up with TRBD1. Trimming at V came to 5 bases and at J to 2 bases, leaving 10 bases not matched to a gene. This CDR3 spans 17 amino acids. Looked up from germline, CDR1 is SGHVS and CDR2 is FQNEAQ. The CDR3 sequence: CASSQGQGGFGNQPQHF. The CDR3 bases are TGTGCCAGCAGCCAGGGACAGGGCGGATTTGGCAATCAGCCCCAGCATTTT.

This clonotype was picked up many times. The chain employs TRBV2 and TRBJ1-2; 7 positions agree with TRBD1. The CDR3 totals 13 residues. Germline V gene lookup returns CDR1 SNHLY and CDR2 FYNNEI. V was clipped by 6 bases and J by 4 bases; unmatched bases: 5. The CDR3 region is CASRGDSLYGYTF. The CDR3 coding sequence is TGTGCCAGCAGAGGGGACAGCCTCTATGGCTACACCTTC.

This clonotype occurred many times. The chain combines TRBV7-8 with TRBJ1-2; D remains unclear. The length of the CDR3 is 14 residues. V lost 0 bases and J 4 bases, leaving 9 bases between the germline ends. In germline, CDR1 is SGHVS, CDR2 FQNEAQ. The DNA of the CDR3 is TGTGCCAGCAGCTTAGCAGGAGCCTCCTATGGCTACACCTTC. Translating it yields CASSLAGASYGYTF.

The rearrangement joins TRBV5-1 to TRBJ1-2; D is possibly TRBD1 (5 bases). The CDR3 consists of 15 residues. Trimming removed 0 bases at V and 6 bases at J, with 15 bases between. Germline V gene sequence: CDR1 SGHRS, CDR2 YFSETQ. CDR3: CASSLAGRQNHGYTF. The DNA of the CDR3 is TGCGCCAGCAGCTTGGCCGGTCGACAGAACCATGGCTACACCTTC.

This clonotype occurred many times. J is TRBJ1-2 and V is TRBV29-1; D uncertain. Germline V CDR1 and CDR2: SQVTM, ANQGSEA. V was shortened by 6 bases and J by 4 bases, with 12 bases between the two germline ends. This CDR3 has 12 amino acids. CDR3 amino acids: CSVAADPYGYTF. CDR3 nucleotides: TGCAGCGTAGCAGCCGACCCCTATGGCTACACCTTC.

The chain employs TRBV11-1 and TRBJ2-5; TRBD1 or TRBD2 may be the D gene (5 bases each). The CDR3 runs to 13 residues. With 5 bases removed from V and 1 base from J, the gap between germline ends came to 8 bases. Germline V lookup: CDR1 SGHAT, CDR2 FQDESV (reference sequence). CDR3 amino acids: CASSGAGQETQYF. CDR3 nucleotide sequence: TGTGCCAGCAGCGGGGCGGGCCAAGAGACCCAGTACTTC.